The 15 T cell receptor beta chains given below trace back to one sample, sequenced in a study of control samples from healthy donors and cancer patients. This table comes from immunoSEQ multiplex PCR, and its TCRdb copy is limited to in-frame clones, with some not included. This sample has 75,000 to 80,000 clones, with around 90% found just once. The sequenced material came from PBMCs. These TCRs come from a woman aged 45-59 years with colorectal cancer.

V usage is TRBV10-3 and J usage is TRBJ2-2, with TRBD2 identical over 7 bases. Germline CDR1 reads ENHRY; CDR2 reads SYGVKD. V lost 10 bases and J lost 3; bases outside the gene matches: 11. The CDR3 spans 15 residues. CDR3 amino acids: CATSSLADYTGELFF. In DNA, the CDR3 is TGTGCCACATCGTCCCTAGCGGACTACACCGGGGAGCTGTTTTTT.

This chain connects TRBV19 to TRBJ2-1; D unresolved. Germline V lookup: CDR1 LNHDA, CDR2 SQIVND (reference sequence). This CDR3 has 11 amino acids. V gave up 7 bases and J gave up 5 bases, with 6 bases separating them. The CDR3 sequence is CASMRNNEQFF. The CDR3 coding sequence is TGTGCCAGTATGAGAAACAATGAGCAGTTCTTC.

The chain uses TRBV5-4 and TRBJ2-5, with 8 bases identical to TRBD1. J lost 4 bases, V lost 0 bases, and 5 bases had no gene match. Germline V gene lookup returns CDR1 SGHNT and CDR2 YYREEE (reference sequence). The CDR3 contains 15 residues. The CDR3: CASSLGQGSGETQYF. The CDR3 nucleotides read TGTGCCAGCAGCTTGGGACAGGGGTCAGGAGAGACCCAGTACTTC.

The rearrangement uses TRBV6-6 and TRBJ1-2; a weak D match, TRBD1 (5 bases). Germline V gives CDR1 MNHNY, CDR2 SVGAGI (reference sequence). Trimming left V 4 bases short and J 1 base short, with 10 bases between. This CDR3 has 14 residues. CDR3 sequence: CASSSTQVNYGYTF. The CDR3 region has the DNA TGTGCCAGCAGTTCGACACAGGTTAACTATGGCTACACCTTC.

This clone was observed a few times. V gene TRBV30 combines with J gene TRBJ1-3; no firm D call. The CDR3 is 13 residues long. The V gene lost 0 bases and the J gene lost 4 bases, with 7 bases spanning the gap. Germline V CDR1 and CDR2: GTSNPN, SVGIG (reference sequence). The DNA for the CDR3 is TGTGCCTGGAGTGTCACTGGGGGAAACACCATATATTTT. The encoded protein is CAWSVTGGNTIYF.

The genes are TRBV5-6 and TRBJ2-5; D is perhaps TRBD2 (7 bases). Trimming took off 3 bases at V and 2 bases at J, with 17 bases between the two ends. Looked up from germline, CDR1 is SGHDT and CDR2 is YYEEEE. This CDR3 comprises 16 residues. The CDR3 protein is CASSSPRGGTQETQYF. The DNA for the CDR3 is TGTGCCAGCAGCTCCCCTCGCGGGGGCACACAAGAGACCCAGTACTTC.

This clone was detected only once. The chain uses TRBV6-1 and TRBJ2-2, with D hard to call. Germline CDR1 reads MNHNS; CDR2 reads SASEGT. V lost 2 bases and J lost 2, with 6 bases in between. The CDR3 spans 14 residues. The chain's CDR3 is CASSERDNTGELFF. CDR3 sequence (DNA): TGTGCCAGCAGTGAACGCGATAACACCGGGGAGCTGTTTTTT.

The genes are TRBV7-6 and TRBJ1-6; D is unclear. V lost 5 bases and J 10 bases, leaving 12 bases between the germline ends. The CDR3 has 13 residues. From germline, CDR1 is SGHVS and CDR2 FNYEAQ. Here the CDR3 reads CASSAEGHSPLHF. As DNA, the CDR3 is TGTGCCAGCAGCGCCGAAGGGCACTCACCCCTCCACTTT.

V usage is TRBV18 and J usage is TRBJ2-7; TRBD1 matches 7 bases. V trimming: 6 bases; J trimming: 7 bases; junction bases outside the gene matches: 9. Germline values: CDR1 KGHSH, CDR2 LQKENI. The CDR3 sequence is 13 residues long. CDR3 nucleotide sequence: TGTGCCAGCTCCCCGGGACAGTATCAGGAGCAGTACGTC. Translation gives CASSPGQYQEQYV.

The J gene is TRBJ2-1, the V gene TRBV9, with unresolved D. The CDR3 extends over 14 amino acids. Trimming took off 0 bases at V and 5 bases at J, with 9 bases between the two ends. From germline, CDR1 is SGDLS and CDR2 YYNGEE. Here the CDR3 reads CASSVEPWDNEQFF. The DNA of the CDR3 is TGTGCCAGCAGCGTAGAGCCCTGGGACAATGAGCAGTTCTTC.

This rearrangement joins TRBV5-8 to TRBJ1-2; D perhaps matches TRBD1 (5 bases). The CDR3 extends over 13 amino acids. V was pared by 5 bases and J by 6 bases, with 14 bases between. Germline V gene lookup returns CDR1 SGHTS and CDR2 YDEGEE. The CDR3 is CASRTTGTHGYTF. Here the CDR3 DNA reads TGTGCCAGCAGGACAACAGGAACTCATGGCTACACCTTC.

The chain has TRBV18 and TRBJ2-1; no reliable D call. The germline V gene encodes CDR1 KGHSH and CDR2 LQKENI. The CDR3 consists of 13 residues. With 2 bases removed from V and 3 bases from J, the gap between germline ends came to 5 bases. The CDR3 protein is CASSPSNYNEQFF. The CDR3 DNA follows: TGTGCCAGCTCACCATCCAACTACAATGAGCAGTTCTTC.

The V and J genes are TRBV6-1 and TRBJ2-1; D unclear. The germline CDR1 and CDR2 sequences are MNHNS and SASEGT. This CDR3 spans 14 amino acids. Trimming took off 1 base at V and 8 bases at J, with 12 bases between the two ends. The CDR3 sequence is CASSEVLAVYEQFF. CDR3 nucleotide sequence: TGTGCCAGCAGTGAAGTCTTGGCGGTATATGAGCAGTTCTTC.

V is TRBV12-3 or TRBV12-4 and J is TRBJ1-1; D gene unclear. The CDR3 consists of 12 residues. Trimming pared 1 base from V and 8 bases from J, leaving 8 bases between. The CDR3 loop is CASSLVGREAFF. In DNA, the CDR3 is TGTGCCAGCAGTTTAGTCGGCAGAGAAGCTTTCTTT.

This chain joins TRBV6-5 and TRBJ2-7, with no clear D. Germline V gene sequence: CDR1 MNHEY, CDR2 SVGAGI. V lost 0 bases, J lost 3 bases, and 15 bases lay in between. The CDR3 extends over 16 amino acids. The CDR3 sequence: CASSYSKESNSYEQYV. CDR3 DNA sequence: TGTGCCAGCAGTTACTCGAAAGAGAGTAATAGCTACGAGCAGTACGTC.